Below, one T cell receptor beta chain is given with its context. Its antigen is not identified. The V segment lost 1 base and the J segment 2 bases; nucleotides outside the gene matches: 6. Germline loops: CDR1 SGHRS, CDR2 YFSETQ. CDR3 size: 16 residues. This entry belongs to a study of cytomegalovirus exposure and HLA in healthy donors. This PCR relied on a set of 60 Vbeta primers and 13 Jbeta primers. Method: immunoSEQ multiplex PCR; TCRdb's copy keeps in-frame clones and lacks some. The sample records roughly 180,000 clones, roughly 8.7% being singletons. Broader study findings: A missense DCLRE1C variant was associated with V- and J-gene trimming of TCR beta chains in a later analysis, and an independent cohort replicated the association. Exclusion applied to some V segments, including TRBV6-2 and TRBV6-3, as they were indistinguishable.

The specimen was PBMCs. The chain carries TRBV5-1 and TRBJ2-1, with 7 bases matching TRBD2. The sequence derives from a woman aged 25 to 39 in good health and CMV-seropositive. The CDR3 reads CASSLSQTSAYNEQFF. The CDR3, as DNA: TGCGCCAGCAGCTTGAGTCAAACTAGCGCCTACAATGAGCAGTTCTTC.